This T cell receptor (beta chain) is from a study of T cells in Graves' hyperthyroidism and ophthalmopathy. Regarding the study as a whole: Model output signaled ophthalmopathy a median 6.5 months ahead of onset.

Amplification of TCR beta CDR3 regions used RNA as the template. First-round RT-PCR of the TCR CDR3 relied on the HTBI primer set. TCRdb reprocessed the multiplex PCR reads via MiXCR and lists one record per CDR3 protein. Counted here are about 400,000 distinct CDR3 sequences, around 13% occurring once; the ten biggest clones make up about 20%. Germline values: CDR1 GTSNPN, CDR2 SVGIG (reference sequence). The CDR3 consists of 12 residues. Trimming removed 4 bases from V and 5 bases from J, with 9 bases in between. Worth noting for this clonotype: Its antigen is unknown.

Duration under 3 months, a NOSPECS grade of at least 4, and a Clinical Activity Score of at least 3 characterized the ophthalmopathy patients. The chain is built from TRBV30 and TRBJ2-1; D is possibly TRBD1 or TRBD2 (5 bases each). The sequencing sample was made of blood. The clonotype originates from a woman aged 25 to 39 with Graves' ophthalmopathy. CDR3 loop: CAWTGTNNEQFF. The CDR3 DNA is TGTGCCTGGACCGGGACCAACAATGAGCAGTTCTTC.